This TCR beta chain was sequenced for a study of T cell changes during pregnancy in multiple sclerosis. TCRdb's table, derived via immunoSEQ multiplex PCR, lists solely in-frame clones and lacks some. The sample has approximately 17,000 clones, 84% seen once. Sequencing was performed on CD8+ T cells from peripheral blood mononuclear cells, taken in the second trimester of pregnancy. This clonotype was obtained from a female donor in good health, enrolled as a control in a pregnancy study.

DNA for the CDR3: TGCGCCAGCAGCCAAGACAGATATAGCAATCAGCCCCAGCATTTT. Its protein product is CASSQDRYSNQPQHF. The genes are TRBV4-3 and TRBJ1-5; D is ambiguous. Germline values: CDR1 LGHNA, CDR2 YSLEER. The CDR3 contains 15 residues. The V and J ends lost 0 bases and 0 bases respectively, with 6 bases between them.